Sequencing of this T cell receptor beta chain was carried out in a study of response to subunit inactivated influenza vaccine. This clonotype was recorded a few times. The V and J ends lost 1 base and 2 bases, in that order; junction bases with no gene match: 3. Germline V lookup: CDR1 GTSNPN, CDR2 SVGIG (reference sequence). The CDR3 totals 15 residues. TCRdb used MiXCR to reprocess the RT-PCR reads, holding one entry per CDR3 protein. This sample carries 860,000 or so distinct CDR3 sequences, over 20% of them seen once, and the ten largest clones take approximately 10%. Sample: PBMCs from blood, taken 4 to 6 days after vaccination. The origin of this receptor is a man aged 50 to 59 who received an inactivated influenza vaccine. The chain couples TRBV30 to TRBJ1-2; 11 positions agree with TRBD1. CDR3: CAWSDGDRGNYGYTF. Here the CDR3 DNA reads TGTGCCTGGAGTGACGGGGACAGGGGGAACTATGGCTACACCTTC.